The 31 T cell receptor beta chains below were found in one sample sequenced in a study of T cell changes during pregnancy in multiple sclerosis. TCRdb keeps only in-frame clones here, not all; method: immunoSEQ multiplex PCR. In the table there are around 37,000 clones, 92% of which are singletons. The sequencing here drew on CD8+ T cells from peripheral blood mononuclear cells, taken before pregnancy. Receptors were obtained from a female donor with multiple sclerosis, enrolled in a pregnancy study.

The V gene is TRBV7-3, the J gene TRBJ1-1, with D unclear. The CDR3 contains 13 residues. CDR1 and CDR2 (germline): SGHTA, FQGTGA. V gave up 0 bases and J gave up 5 bases, with 7 bases separating them. CDR3 amino acids: CASSLTPGTEAFF. Written as DNA, the CDR3 is TGTGCCAGCAGCTTAACACCGGGAACTGAAGCTTTCTTT.

The CDR3 spells CASSAGTTNSPLHF. In nucleotides, the CDR3 is TGTGCCAGCAGCGCCGGGACAACCAATTCACCCCTCCACTTT. This chain joins TRBV9 and TRBJ1-6; possibly TRBD1 for D (6 bases). The CDR3 has 14 residues. Deletions cut 3 bases from V and 7 bases from J, with 11 bases between. The germline V gene has CDR1 SGDLS and CDR2 YYNGEE.

Within the sample, this clone is medium-sized. The V and J genes are TRBV19 and TRBJ2-1, with D maybe TRBD1 (5 bases). The CDR3 covers 16 residues. Trimming stripped 1 base from V and 3 bases from J, with 13 bases between. From germline, CDR1 is LNHDA and CDR2 SQIVND (reference sequence). CDR3 DNA: TGTGCCAGTAGTATAGGTTGGGGCAGGGACTACAATGAGCAGTTCTTC. The encoded protein is CASSIGWGRDYNEQFF.

This clone was recorded a few times. The rearrangement uses TRBV30 and TRBJ1-1; perhaps TRBD1 as D (5 bases). Trimming pared 4 bases from V and 3 bases from J, leaving 12 bases between. Germline lookup yields CDR1 GTSNPN and CDR2 SVGIG (reference sequence). This CDR3 contains 13 residues. CDR3 residues: CAWIRDGDTEAFF. CDR3 nucleotides: TGTGCCTGGATCAGGGATGGGGACACTGAAGCTTTCTTT.

CDR3 in amino acids: CASRQGGYQPQHF. In DNA, the CDR3 is TGTGCCAGCAGACAAGGGGGATATCAGCCCCAGCATTTT. J is TRBJ1-5 and V is TRBV6-6; TRBD1 is a possible D gene (6 bases). Germline CDR1 and CDR2: MNHNY and SVGAGI (reference sequence). The V and J ends lost 6 bases and 5 bases respectively, with 11 bases between them. The CDR3 length is 13 residues.

This clone was recorded only once. The chain carries TRBV9 and TRBJ2-3; 7 bases fit TRBD2. V lost 3 bases and J lost 6; bases outside the gene matches: 7. This CDR3 has 14 residues. Germline V gives CDR1 SGDLS, CDR2 YYNGEE. CDR3 in DNA: TGTGCCAGCAGCGAGGAGGGAGGGCGTGATACGCAGTATTTT. Its protein product is CASSEEGGRDTQYF.

This chain connects TRBV27 to TRBJ2-2; D remains ambiguous. Trimming stripped 0 bases from V and 8 bases from J, with 7 bases between. Germline values: CDR1 MNHEY, CDR2 SMNVEV (reference sequence). The CDR3 loop spans 13 amino acids. The CDR3 sequence is CASSLSKRGELFF. The CDR3 DNA follows: TGTGCCAGCAGTTTATCGAAGAGAGGGGAGCTGTTTTTT.

The chain recombines TRBV9 with TRBJ1-2; tentative D call: TRBD1 (5 bases). Germline CDR1 SGDLS, CDR2 YYNGEE. The CDR3 extends over 14 amino acids. V was shortened by 0 bases and J by 9 bases, with 15 bases between the two germline ends. This CDR3 reads CASSVGGAGSRYTF. The CDR3 DNA reads TGTGCCAGCAGCGTAGGCGGGGCTGGGAGTCGCTACACCTTC.

A word on this clone: Germline and junction disagree at one end, which may indicate a read error. The V gene is TRBV6-1, the J gene TRBJ2-1; 8 nucleotides align to TRBD2. Germline-derived CDR1 and CDR2 are MNHNS and SASEGT. The CDR3 spans 16 residues. CDR3 DNA sequence: TGTGCCGGCAGTGAATTTGGGACTAGGGACGGTGATGAGCAGTTCTTC. Its protein is CAGSEFGTRDGDEQFF.

This chain connects TRBV2 to TRBJ2-6; 9 bases match TRBD2. J gave up 0 bases and V 4 bases, and 4 bases lay outside the gene matches. The V gene's germline CDR1 is SNHLY and CDR2 FYNNEI. The CDR3 runs 17 residues. The CDR3 sequence is CASSGLAGNSGANVLTF. CDR3 in DNA: TGTGCCAGCAGTGGGCTAGCGGGAAACTCTGGGGCCAACGTCCTGACTTTC.

The chain couples TRBV7-9 to TRBJ2-7, with 13 positions matching TRBD2. V gave up 2 bases and J gave up 4 bases; unmatched junction bases: 5. Germline CDR1 reads SEHNR; CDR2 reads FQNEAQ (reference sequence). There are 16 residues in the CDR3. The CDR3 sequence: CASSLMGLAGRYEQYF. The CDR3 region has the DNA TGTGCCAGCAGCTTAATGGGACTAGCGGGAAGGTACGAGCAGTACTTC.

The chain uses TRBV27 and TRBJ2-7, with D possibly TRBD1 on 5 matching bases. The CDR3 has 15 residues. Per germline, CDR1 MNHEY and CDR2 SMNVEV (reference sequence). V lost 6 bases, J lost 8 bases, and 23 bases lay in between. CDR3 region: CASSLRAGHNEKQYF. Here the CDR3 DNA reads TGTGCCAGCAGCCTTCGGGCAGGACATAATGAGAAGCAGTACTTC.

The chain links TRBV9 to TRBJ2-2; D may be TRBD2 (6 bases). Between the trimmed V and J ends, which lost 2 bases and 7 bases, there was a span of 6 bases. The germline V gene has CDR1 SGDLS and CDR2 YYNGEE. The CDR3 extends over 12 amino acids. The DNA of the CDR3 is TGTGCCAGCAGCGTTAGCGGCGGGGAGCTGTTTTTT. Protein sequence: CASSVSGGELFF. The variable domain in full, completed from reference TRBV9 and TRBJ2-2, reads DSGVTQTPKHLITATGQRVTLRCSPRSGDLSVYWYQQSLDQGLQFLIQYYNGEERAKGNILERFSAQQFPDLHSELNLSSLELGDSALYFCASSVSGGELFFGEGSRLTVL.

J is TRBJ2-3 and V is TRBV9; the match to TRBD2 covers 12 bases. CDR1 and CDR2 (germline): SGDLS, YYNGEE. This CDR3 region has 16 residues. V trimming: 0 bases; J trimming: 8 bases; junction bases outside the gene matches: 7. CDR3 coding DNA: TGTGCCAGCAGCGTAGCTACGACTAGCGGGGGAGGTACGCAGTATTTT. It translates to CASSVATTSGGGTQYF.

The CDR3 DNA follows: TGTGCCAGCAGTTTGGACAGGGTATCCGAGCAGTACTTC. Protein product: CASSLDRVSEQYF. This chain joins TRBV27 and TRBJ2-7; 8 positions agree with TRBD1. Germline CDR1 MNHEY, CDR2 SMNVEV (reference sequence). V shed 3 bases, J shed 6 bases, and the junction held 4 bases outside the gene matches. CDR3 size: 13 residues.

This sequence joins TRBV27 and TRBJ1-1; unclear D gene. The germline V gene encodes CDR1 MNHEY and CDR2 SMNVEV (reference sequence). V lost 5 bases and J 7 bases, leaving 17 bases between the germline ends. This CDR3 is 14 amino acids long. The CDR3 region is CASSLAHGVLEAFF. The CDR3 bases are TGTGCCAGCAGTCTCGCCCACGGGGTACTTGAAGCTTTCTTT.

This chain connects TRBV6-6 to TRBJ2-7, with unresolved D. Germline V gene lookup returns CDR1 MNHNY and CDR2 SVGAGI (reference sequence). Trimming left V 4 bases short and J 4 bases short, with 8 bases between. The CDR3 is 12 amino acids. The DNA for the CDR3 is TGTGCCAGCAGTTCGCGCGGATACGAGCAGTACTTC. Translated: CASSSRGYEQYF.

The chain links TRBV6-1 to TRBJ1-1; TRBD1 agrees at 9 bases. The CDR3 consists of 15 residues. V dropped 8 bases and J dropped 6; count of bases not matched to a gene: 13. Germline CDR1 MNHNS, CDR2 SASEGT. The CDR3 sequence: CASARPGTGFAEAFF. The CDR3, as DNA: TGTGCCAGCGCCCGTCCCGGGACAGGGTTCGCTGAAGCTTTCTTT.

As DNA, the CDR3 is TGTGCCAGCAGTTACTCCGCAGGGTATAGCAATCAGCCCCAGCATTTT. Translating it yields CASSYSAGYSNQPQHF. The V gene is TRBV6-5, the J gene TRBJ1-5; D perhaps matches TRBD1 (5 bases). Germline values: CDR1 MNHEY, CDR2 SVGAGI. V shed 0 bases and J shed 0 bases, with 9 bases lying between them. The CDR3 consists of 16 residues.

The rearrangement links TRBV2 to TRBJ2-3; 9 nucleotides agree with TRBD2. CDR1 and CDR2 from the germline V gene are SNHLY and FYNNEI. The trim removed 8 bases at V and 2 bases at J, leaving 8 bases unmatched. The CDR3 totals 15 residues. The CDR3 here is CASPLTSGNTDTQYF. The CDR3 nucleotides are TGTGCCAGCCCTTTGACTAGCGGAAACACAGATACGCAGTATTTT.

The chain combines TRBV13 with TRBJ2-2; 8 positions match TRBD2. The germline gives CDR1 PRHDT, CDR2 FYEKMQ (reference sequence). The CDR3 covers 16 residues. V lost 5 bases, J lost 7 bases, and 12 bases stayed unmatched. CDR3 in amino acids: CASSGRDMGLGGELFF. The CDR3 nucleotides are TGTGCCAGCAGCGGCCGGGACATGGGACTAGGCGGGGAGCTGTTTTTT.

This sequence joins TRBV19 and TRBJ1-5; a possible D gene is TRBD1 (6 bases). Germline assignment: CDR1 LNHDA and CDR2 SQIVND (reference sequence). The V and J ends lost 4 bases and 3 bases respectively, with 19 bases between them. The length of the CDR3 is 17 residues. CDR3 bases: TGTGCCAGTAGTACCCCCGACGGGACAAGAACCAATCAGCCCCAGCATTTT. The encoded protein is CASSTPDGTRTNQPQHF.

V usage is TRBV6-5 and J usage is TRBJ2-2; weak D call: TRBD2 (5 bases). Germline assignment: CDR1 MNHEY and CDR2 SVGAGI. There are 14 residues in the CDR3. The V gene lost 2 bases and the J gene lost 3 bases, with 7 bases spanning the gap. Written as DNA, the CDR3 is TGTGCCAGCAGTTACGGACTCTACACCGGGGAGCTGTTTTTT. This encodes CASSYGLYTGELFF.

This chain joins TRBV5-1 and TRBJ1-2, with D possibly matching TRBD1 (5 bases). The CDR3 covers 16 residues. Trimming removed 3 bases from V and 0 bases from J, with 15 bases in between. CDR1 SGHRS and CDR2 YFSETQ come from the germline V gene. In nucleotides, the CDR3 is TGCGCCAGCAGCTCGGGGGAGACATTCCCTAACTATGGCTACACCTTC. This sequence encodes CASSSGETFPNYGYTF.

The chain links TRBV9 to TRBJ1-1; tentatively, D is TRBD1 (6 bases). The CDR3 loop spans 17 amino acids. CDR1 and CDR2 from the germline V gene are SGDLS and YYNGEE. V was cut by 3 bases and J by 0 bases, with 18 bases left in between. CDR3 loop: CASSEGEGRRMNTEAFF. As DNA, the CDR3 is TGTGCCAGCAGCGAGGGGGAGGGGAGGAGGATGAACACTGAAGCTTTCTTT.

This chain uses TRBV18 with TRBJ1-2; weak D call: TRBD1 (6 bases). CDR1 is KGHSH and CDR2 is LQKENI in the germline V gene. The CDR3 totals 13 residues. The V gene lost 2 bases and the J gene lost 6 bases, with 10 bases spanning the gap. The DNA of the CDR3 is TGTGCCAGCTCACCAATCAGGGGAGATGGCTACACCTTC. As protein: CASSPIRGDGYTF.

The gene calls are TRBV6-5 and TRBJ2-1; 14 nucleotides match TRBD2. CDR1 and CDR2 from the germline V gene are MNHEY and SVGAGI. V gave up 4 bases and J gave up 12 bases; unmatched junction bases: 8. The CDR3 contains 15 residues. CDR3 region: CASSFGLAGGPSQFF. CDR3 in DNA: TGTGCCAGCAGTTTCGGACTAGCGGGGGGCCCGTCGCAGTTCTTC.

The rearrangement links TRBV29-1 to TRBJ1-2; the match to TRBD1 covers 7 bases. Germline V CDR1 and CDR2: SQVTM, ANQGSEA. V gave up 6 bases and J gave up 1 base; unmatched junction bases: 11. The CDR3 has 15 residues. In nucleotides, the CDR3 is TGCAGCGTCGGTGACAGGGAAAGGGGTAACTATGGCTACACCTTC. It encodes CSVGDRERGNYGYTF.

The chain employs TRBV6-1 and TRBJ1-2, with a weak D call TRBD1 (5 bases). The CDR3 is made up of 16 amino acids. From germline, CDR1 is MNHNS and CDR2 SASEGT. V dropped 0 bases and J dropped 4 bases, with 15 bases sitting between them. Here the CDR3 reads CASSEAYPGMSYGYTF. As DNA, the CDR3 is TGTGCCAGCAGTGAAGCCTATCCAGGGATGTCCTATGGCTACACCTTC.

The V and J genes are TRBV6-1 and TRBJ2-7, with D perhaps matching TRBD2 (5 bases). Per the germline V gene, CDR1 is MNHNS and CDR2 is SASEGT. The CDR3 totals 16 residues. V was cut by 3 bases and J by 2 bases, with 17 bases left in between. CDR3 sequence: CASSELAFQTTYEQYF. In DNA, the CDR3 is TGTGCCAGCAGTGAGTTAGCGTTTCAGACAACCTACGAGCAGTACTTC.

V gene TRBV19 combines with J gene TRBJ1-5; unclear D gene. Germline loops: CDR1 LNHDA, CDR2 SQIVND (reference sequence). CDR3 length: 10 residues. Trimming pared 9 bases from V and 9 bases from J, leaving 9 bases between. CDR3 coding DNA: TGTGCCAGAAACTTCTCGCCCCAGCATTTT. This translates into CARNFSPQHF.